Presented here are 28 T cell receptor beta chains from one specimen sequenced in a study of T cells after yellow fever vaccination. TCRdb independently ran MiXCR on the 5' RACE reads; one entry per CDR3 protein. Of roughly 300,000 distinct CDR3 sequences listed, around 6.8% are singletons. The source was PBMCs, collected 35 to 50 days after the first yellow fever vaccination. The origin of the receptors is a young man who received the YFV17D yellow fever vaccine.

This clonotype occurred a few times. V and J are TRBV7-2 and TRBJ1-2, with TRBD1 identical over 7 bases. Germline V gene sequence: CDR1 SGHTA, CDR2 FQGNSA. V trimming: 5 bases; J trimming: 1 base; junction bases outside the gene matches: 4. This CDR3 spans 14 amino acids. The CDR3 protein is CASSRDSYNYGYTF. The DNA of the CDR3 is TGTGCCAGCAGCAGGGACAGTTATAACTATGGCTACACCTTC. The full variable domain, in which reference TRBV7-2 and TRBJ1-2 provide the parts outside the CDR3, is GAGVSQSPSNKVTEKGKDVELRCDPISGHTALYWYRQSLGQGLEFLIYFQGNSAPDKSGLPSDRFSAERTGGSVSTLTIQRTQQEDSAVYLCASSRDSYNYGYTFGSGTRLTVV.

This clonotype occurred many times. The CDR3 spells CATSRALRGLTDTQYF. The CDR3 DNA reads as TGTGCCACCAGCAGGGCCCTGCGGGGGCTGACAGATACGCAGTATTTT. The chain combines TRBV15 with TRBJ2-3; perhaps TRBD2 as D (7 bases). This CDR3 is built from 16 residues. Per the germline V gene, CDR1 is LNHNV and CDR2 is YYDKDF (reference sequence). V was cut by 3 bases and J by 3 bases, with 16 bases left in between.

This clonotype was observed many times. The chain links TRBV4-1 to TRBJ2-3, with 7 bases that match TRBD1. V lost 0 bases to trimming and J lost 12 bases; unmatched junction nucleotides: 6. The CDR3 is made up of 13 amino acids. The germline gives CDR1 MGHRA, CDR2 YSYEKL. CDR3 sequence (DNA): TGCGCCAGCAGCCAAGAACCAACAGGGGAACAGTATTTT. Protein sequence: CASSQEPTGEQYF.

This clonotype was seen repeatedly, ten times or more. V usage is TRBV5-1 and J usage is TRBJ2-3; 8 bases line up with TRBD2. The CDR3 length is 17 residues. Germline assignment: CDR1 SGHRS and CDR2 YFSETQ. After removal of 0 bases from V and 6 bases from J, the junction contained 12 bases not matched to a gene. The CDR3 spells CASSLALSGGREDTQYF. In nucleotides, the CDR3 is TGCGCCAGCAGCTTGGCCCTCTCGGGGGGGCGGGAGGATACGCAGTATTTT.

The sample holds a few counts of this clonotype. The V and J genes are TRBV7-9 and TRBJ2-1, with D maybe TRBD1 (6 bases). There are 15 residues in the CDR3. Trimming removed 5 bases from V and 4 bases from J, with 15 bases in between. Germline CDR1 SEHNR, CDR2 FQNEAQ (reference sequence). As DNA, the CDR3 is TGTGCCAGCAGCGTCGCCGGGACACAGTACAATGAGCAGTTCTTC. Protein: CASSVAGTQYNEQFF.

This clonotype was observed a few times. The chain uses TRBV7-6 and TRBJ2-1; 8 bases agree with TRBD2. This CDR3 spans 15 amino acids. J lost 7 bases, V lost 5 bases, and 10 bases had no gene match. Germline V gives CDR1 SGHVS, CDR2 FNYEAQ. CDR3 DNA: TGTGCCAGCAGCCCCTTCGGGGGGGCTGGGAATGAGCAGTTCTTC. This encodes CASSPFGGAGNEQFF.

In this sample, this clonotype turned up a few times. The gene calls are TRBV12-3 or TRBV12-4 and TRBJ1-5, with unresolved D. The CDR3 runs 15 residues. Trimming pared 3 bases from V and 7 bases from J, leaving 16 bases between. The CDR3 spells CASSLSVSYWQPQHF. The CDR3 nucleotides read TGTGCCAGCAGTTTGAGCGTATCGTACTGGCAGCCCCAGCATTTT.

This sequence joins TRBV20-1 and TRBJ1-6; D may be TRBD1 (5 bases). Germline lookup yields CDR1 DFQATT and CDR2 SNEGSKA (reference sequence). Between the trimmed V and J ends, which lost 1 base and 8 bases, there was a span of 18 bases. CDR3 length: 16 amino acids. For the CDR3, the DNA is TGCAGTGCTAGAGCTACAGGATACAGTTTCTATTCACCCCTCCACTTT. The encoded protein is CSARATGYSFYSPLHF.

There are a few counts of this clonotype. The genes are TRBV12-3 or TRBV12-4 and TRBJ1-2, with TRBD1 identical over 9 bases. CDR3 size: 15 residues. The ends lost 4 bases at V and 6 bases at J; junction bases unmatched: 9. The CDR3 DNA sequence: TGTGCCAGCAGTTCATGGGACAGGGAATTGAATGGCTACACCTTC. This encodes CASSSWDRELNGYTF.

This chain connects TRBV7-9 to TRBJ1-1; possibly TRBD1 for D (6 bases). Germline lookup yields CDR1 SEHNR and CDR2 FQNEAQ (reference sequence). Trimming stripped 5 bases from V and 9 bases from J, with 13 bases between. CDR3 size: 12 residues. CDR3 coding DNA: TGTGCCAGCAGCCATGAACAGGGAAAAGCTTTCTTT. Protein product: CASSHEQGKAFF. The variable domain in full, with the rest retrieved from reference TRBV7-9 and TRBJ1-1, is DTGVSQNPRHKITKRGQNVTFRCDPISEHNRLYWYRQTLGQGPEFLTYFQNEAQLEKSRLLSDRFSAERPKGSFSTLEIQRTEQGDSAMYLCASSHEQGKAFFGQGTRLTVV.

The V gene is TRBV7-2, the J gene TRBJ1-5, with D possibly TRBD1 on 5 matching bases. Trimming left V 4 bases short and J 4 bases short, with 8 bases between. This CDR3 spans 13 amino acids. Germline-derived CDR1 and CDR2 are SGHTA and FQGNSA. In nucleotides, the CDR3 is TGTGCCAGCAGCTCCCAGGGTAATCAGCCCCAGCATTTT. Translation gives CASSSQGNQPQHF.

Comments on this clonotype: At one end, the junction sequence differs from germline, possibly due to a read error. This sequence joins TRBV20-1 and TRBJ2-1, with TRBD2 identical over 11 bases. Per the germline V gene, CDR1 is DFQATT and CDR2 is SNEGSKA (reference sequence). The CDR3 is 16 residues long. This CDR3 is CCARSRLAGITNEQFF. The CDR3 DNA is TGCTGTGCTAGATCACGACTAGCGGGGATCACGAATGAGCAGTTCTTC.

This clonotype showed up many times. The CDR3 spells CSAPGGREQYV. The CDR3, as DNA: TGCAGTGCTCCCGGGGGGCGGGAGCAGTACGTC. This chain joins TRBV20-1 and TRBJ2-7, with D possibly being TRBD2 (7 bases). Trimming left V 5 bases short and J 7 bases short, with 12 bases between. This CDR3 is built from 11 residues. Germline-derived CDR1 and CDR2 are DFQATT and SNEGSKA (reference sequence).

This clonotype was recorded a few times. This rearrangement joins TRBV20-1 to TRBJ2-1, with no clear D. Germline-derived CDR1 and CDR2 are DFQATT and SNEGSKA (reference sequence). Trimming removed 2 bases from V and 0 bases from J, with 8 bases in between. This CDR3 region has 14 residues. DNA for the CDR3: TGCAGTGCTAGACCGGAAAGCTCCTACAATGAGCAGTTCTTC. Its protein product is CSARPESSYNEQFF.

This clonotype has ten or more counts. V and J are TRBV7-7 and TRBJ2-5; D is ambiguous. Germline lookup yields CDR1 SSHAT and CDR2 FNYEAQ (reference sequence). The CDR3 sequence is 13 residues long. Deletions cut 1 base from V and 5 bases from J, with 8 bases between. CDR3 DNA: TGTGCCAGCAGCTTAGGAGAAAAGGAGACCCAGTACTTC. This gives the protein CASSLGEKETQYF.

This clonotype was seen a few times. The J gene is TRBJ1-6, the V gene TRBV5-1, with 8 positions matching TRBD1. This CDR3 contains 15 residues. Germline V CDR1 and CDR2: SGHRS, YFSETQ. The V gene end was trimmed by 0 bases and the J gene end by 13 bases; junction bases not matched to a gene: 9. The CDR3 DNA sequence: TGCGCCAGCAGCTTGGCCGGGACAGGCCGTTCCCCCCTCCACTTT. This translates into CASSLAGTGRSPLHF.

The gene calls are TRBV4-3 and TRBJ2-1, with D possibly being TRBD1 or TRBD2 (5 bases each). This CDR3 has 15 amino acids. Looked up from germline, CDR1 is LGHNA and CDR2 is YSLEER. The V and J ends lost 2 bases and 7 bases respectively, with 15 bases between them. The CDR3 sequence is CASSQSRGQGNEQFF. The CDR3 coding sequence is TGCGCCAGCAGCCAATCTCGGGGTCAGGGAAATGAGCAGTTCTTC.

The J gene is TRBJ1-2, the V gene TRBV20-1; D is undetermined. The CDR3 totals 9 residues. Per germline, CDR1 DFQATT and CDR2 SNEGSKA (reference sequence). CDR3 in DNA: TGCCGGGCGGGGTATGGCTACACCTTC. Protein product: CRAGYGYTF.

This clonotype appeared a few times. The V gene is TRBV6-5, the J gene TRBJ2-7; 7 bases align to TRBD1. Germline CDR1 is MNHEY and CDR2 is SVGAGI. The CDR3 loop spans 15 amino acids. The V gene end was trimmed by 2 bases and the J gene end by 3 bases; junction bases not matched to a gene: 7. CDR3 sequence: CASSYRVDRVYEQYV. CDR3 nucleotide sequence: TGTGCCAGCAGTTACCGAGTAGACAGGGTCTACGAGCAGTACGTC.

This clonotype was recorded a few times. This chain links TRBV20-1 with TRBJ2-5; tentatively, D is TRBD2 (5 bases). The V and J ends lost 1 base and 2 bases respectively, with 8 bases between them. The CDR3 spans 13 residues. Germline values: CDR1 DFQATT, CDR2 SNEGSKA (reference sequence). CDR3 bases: TGCAGTGCTAGAGGGACTTTTCAAGAGACCCAGTACTTC. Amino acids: CSARGTFQETQYF.

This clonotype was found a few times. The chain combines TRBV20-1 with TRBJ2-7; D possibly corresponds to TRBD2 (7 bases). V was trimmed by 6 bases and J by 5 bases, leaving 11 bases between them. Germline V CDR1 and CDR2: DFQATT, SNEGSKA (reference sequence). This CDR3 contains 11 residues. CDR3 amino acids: CSARGGHEQYF. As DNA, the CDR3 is TGCAGTGCGAGGGGGGGCCACGAGCAGTACTTC.

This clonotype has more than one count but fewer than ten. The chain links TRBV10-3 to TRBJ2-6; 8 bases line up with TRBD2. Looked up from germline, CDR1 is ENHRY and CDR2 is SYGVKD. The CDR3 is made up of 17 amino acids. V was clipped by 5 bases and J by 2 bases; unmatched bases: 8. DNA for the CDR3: TGTGCCATCAGTCCCTCCGGGGGGGGCCCTGGGGCCAACGTCCTGACTTTC. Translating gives CAISPSGGGPGANVLTF.

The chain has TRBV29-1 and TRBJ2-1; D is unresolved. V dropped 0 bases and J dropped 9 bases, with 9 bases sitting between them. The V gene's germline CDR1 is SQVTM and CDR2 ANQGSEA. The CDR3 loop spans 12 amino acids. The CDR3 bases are TGCAGCGTTGAAGATAGTGGCCCTGAGCAGTTCTTC. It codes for CSVEDSGPEQFF.

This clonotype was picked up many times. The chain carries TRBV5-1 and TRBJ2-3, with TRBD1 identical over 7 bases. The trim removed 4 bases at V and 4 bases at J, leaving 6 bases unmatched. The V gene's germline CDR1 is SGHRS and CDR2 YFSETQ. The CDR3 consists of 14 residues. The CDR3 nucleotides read TGCGCCAGCAGCCCGCAGGGACAGTCAGATACGCAGTATTTT. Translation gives CASSPQGQSDTQYF.

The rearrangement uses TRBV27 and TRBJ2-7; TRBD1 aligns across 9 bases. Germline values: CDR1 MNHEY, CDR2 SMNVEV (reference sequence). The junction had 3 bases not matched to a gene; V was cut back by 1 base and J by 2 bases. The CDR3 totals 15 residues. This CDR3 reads CASSLFGTGPYEQYF. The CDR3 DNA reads TGTGCCAGCAGTTTATTTGGGACAGGGCCCTACGAGCAGTACTTC.

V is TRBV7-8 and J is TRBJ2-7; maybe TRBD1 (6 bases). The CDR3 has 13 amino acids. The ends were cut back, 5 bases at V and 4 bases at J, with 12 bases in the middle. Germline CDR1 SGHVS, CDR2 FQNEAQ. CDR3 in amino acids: CASSRDMWYEQYF. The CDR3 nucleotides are TGTGCCAGCAGCCGGGACATGTGGTACGAGCAGTACTTC.

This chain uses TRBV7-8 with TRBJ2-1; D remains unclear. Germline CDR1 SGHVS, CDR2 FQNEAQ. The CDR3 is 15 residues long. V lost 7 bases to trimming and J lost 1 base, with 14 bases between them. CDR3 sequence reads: CASTPSGPSYNEQFF. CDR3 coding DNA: TGTGCCAGCACCCCCAGTGGCCCTTCCTACAATGAGCAGTTCTTC.

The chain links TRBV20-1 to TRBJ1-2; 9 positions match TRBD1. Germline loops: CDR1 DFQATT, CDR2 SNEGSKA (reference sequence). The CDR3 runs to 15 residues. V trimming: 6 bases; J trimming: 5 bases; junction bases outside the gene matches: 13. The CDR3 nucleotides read TGCAGTGCGCCCTTCCCGGGACAGGGCTTTTATGGCTACACCTTC. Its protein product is CSAPFPGQGFYGYTF.